These 2 T cell receptor beta chains share one sample of origin, sequenced in a study of cytomegalovirus exposure and HLA in healthy donors. Produced via immunoSEQ multiplex PCR; TCRdb's table is partial and in-frame only. Here the sample spans 150,000 to 250,000 clones, 65% to 90% being singletons. The source material was PBMCs. Source of these receptors: a woman in her 30s in good health and CMV-seropositive.

A single count supports this clone. This chain connects TRBV27 to TRBJ2-3; 9 bases agree with TRBD2. Germline CDR1 reads MNHEY; CDR2 reads SMNVEV (reference sequence). The CDR3 totals 15 residues. J was trimmed by 2 bases and V by 4 bases; bases with no gene match: 4. CDR3 in amino acids: CASSWTSADTDTQYF. In DNA form, the CDR3 reads TGTGCCAGCAGTTGGACTAGCGCTGACACAGATACGCAGTATTTT.

The V gene is TRBV7-2, the J gene TRBJ2-7; 14 bases agree with TRBD2. The trim removed 5 bases at V and 4 bases at J, leaving 7 bases unmatched. CDR3 length equals 16 residues. CDR1 is SGHTA and CDR2 is FQGNSA in the germline V gene. The CDR3 sequence: CASSKGLAGDRYEQYF. The CDR3 coding sequence is TGTGCCAGCAGCAAGGGACTAGCGGGAGACCGGTACGAGCAGTACTTC.